These 27 T cell receptor beta chains originate from one sample sequenced in a study of shared clonotypes between healthy human individuals. The data were produced by immunoSEQ multiplex PCR, yet TCRdb's version contains in-frame clones alone and is incomplete. Here the sample spans about 2.1 million clones, roughly 95% being singletons. The naive CD8 fraction comprised CD45RO-negative cells positively selected for CCR7 and excluded terminally differentiated effector memory CD45RA+ cells. Sequencing was performed on naive CD8+ T cells from PBMCs. These receptors all stem from a man in his late teens or twenties in good health. Some clones in this sample may be carry-over from other donors' samples.

This CDR3 is CAWSGVRGAGELFF. The CDR3 nucleotides read TGTGCCTGGAGTGGAGTTCGGGGCGCCGGGGAGCTGTTTTTT. The V gene is TRBV30, the J gene TRBJ2-2; the D gene could be TRBD1 or TRBD2 (5 bases each). The ends were cut back, 1 base at V and 6 bases at J, with 12 bases in the middle. The CDR3 sequence is 14 residues long. Germline CDR1 and CDR2: GTSNPN and SVGIG (reference sequence).

The chain uses TRBV28 and TRBJ1-5, with D perhaps TRBD1 (5 bases). Between the trimmed V and J ends, which lost 3 bases and 5 bases, there was a span of 14 bases. Germline loops: CDR1 MDHEN, CDR2 SYDVKM. This CDR3 is 15 amino acids long. Here the CDR3 reads CASSLSGSGDQPQHF. CDR3 in DNA: TGTGCCAGCAGTTTGTCCGGGTCGGGGGATCAGCCCCAGCATTTT.

The rearrangement joins TRBV5-5 to TRBJ2-2; perhaps D is TRBD1 or TRBD2 (5 bases each). This CDR3 is 15 amino acids long. The V end was cut by 2 bases, the J end by 6 bases, with 14 bases between. Germline-derived CDR1 and CDR2 are SGHKS and YYEKEE (reference sequence). CDR3 nucleotide sequence: TGTGCCAGCAGCTTTGTGAGGGGAAGGGCCGGGGAGCTGTTTTTT. Its protein product is CASSFVRGRAGELFF.

V gene TRBV11-2 combines with J gene TRBJ2-7; TRBD1 agrees at 7 bases. The V and J ends lost 11 bases and 0 bases, in that order; junction bases with no gene match: 10. CDR3 length: 14 amino acids. Germline CDR1 reads SGHAT; CDR2 reads FQNNGV. The DNA for the CDR3 is TGTGCCTCTCTCTCCGGGACAGTCTCCTACGAGCAGTACTTC. Translation: CASLSGTVSYEQYF.

The rearrangement links TRBV19 to TRBJ1-5; D is perhaps TRBD1 (5 bases). The germline V gene encodes CDR1 LNHDA and CDR2 SQIVND (reference sequence). Trimming took 6 bases from V and 4 from J, leaving 19 bases between them. The CDR3 runs 16 residues. The DNA for the CDR3 is TGTGCCAGTAGCGACCAGGGTCTTCTCAGAAATCAGCCCCAGCATTTT. This translates into CASSDQGLLRNQPQHF.

V usage is TRBV9 and J usage is TRBJ2-2; 10 nucleotides match TRBD1. Germline CDR1 and CDR2: SGDLS and YYNGEE. V lost 0 bases and J lost 4; bases outside the gene matches: 3. CDR3 length: 16 residues. This CDR3 is CASSVVGTGVTGELFF. The CDR3 DNA sequence: TGTGCCAGCAGCGTAGTCGGGACAGGGGTCACCGGGGAGCTGTTTTTT.

The chain has TRBV27 and TRBJ2-2; possible D gene TRBD1, 6 bases. Trimming took 1 base from V and 1 from J, leaving 10 bases between them. From germline, CDR1 is MNHEY and CDR2 SMNVEV (reference sequence). The CDR3 has 16 amino acids. The CDR3 nucleotides are TGTGCCAGCAGTTTATGGGCGGACAGGAACACCGGGGAGCTGTTTTTT. Translating gives CASSLWADRNTGELFF.

As for this clone: The sample holds other DNA sequences that translate to the same CDR3. The chain couples TRBV7-2 to TRBJ2-7; D unresolved. The V end lost 5 bases, the J end lost 3 bases, and 8 bases lay between the germline ends. This CDR3 has 12 amino acids. The germline V gene encodes CDR1 SGHTA and CDR2 FQGNSA. The CDR3 here is CASSPPSYEQYF. The CDR3 DNA follows: TGTGCCAGCAGCCCCCCCAGCTACGAGCAGTACTTC.

The chain uses TRBV7-8 and TRBJ2-1, with TRBD2 matching 16 bases. Germline V lookup: CDR1 SGHVS, CDR2 FQNEAQ. CDR3 length equals 19 residues. V trimming: 4 bases; J trimming: 3 bases; junction bases outside the gene matches: 9. The CDR3 DNA is TGTGCCAGCAGCTACGAACCGGGACTAGCGGGAGGGCTCTACAATGAGCAGTTCTTC. Translation: CASSYEPGLAGGLYNEQFF.

The chain employs TRBV7-2 and TRBJ2-5, with D hard to call. CDR3 length: 13 amino acids. The V and J ends lost 5 bases and 0 bases respectively, with 7 bases between them. Germline V gene sequence: CDR1 SGHTA, CDR2 FQGNSA. The CDR3 loop reads CASSPENQETQYF. The CDR3 DNA follows: TGTGCCAGCAGCCCCGAGAACCAAGAGACCCAGTACTTC. The whole variable domain, remainder taken from reference TRBV7-2 and TRBJ2-5, is GAGVSQSPSNKVTEKGKDVELRCDPISGHTALYWYRQSLGQGLEFLIYFQGNSAPDKSGLPSDRFSAERTGGSVSTLTIQRTQQEDSAVYLCASSPENQETQYFGPGTRLLVL.

This chain links TRBV7-9 with TRBJ2-1, with no clear D. This CDR3 region has 12 residues. The V gene lost 10 bases and the J gene lost 0 bases, with 7 bases spanning the gap. Germline V lookup: CDR1 SEHNR, CDR2 FQNEAQ (reference sequence). The CDR3 here is CATTNSYNEQFF. The CDR3 region has the DNA TGTGCCACCACAAACTCCTACAATGAGCAGTTCTTC.

The chain has TRBV15 and TRBJ1-5; 7 bases match TRBD1. Germline V gene data show CDR1 as LNHNV and CDR2 as YYDKDF (reference sequence). Trimming cost V 5 bases and J 4 bases; bases outside gene matches: 17. There are 18 residues in the CDR3. The CDR3 bases are TGTGCCACCAGCCCCAGGGTGGGACAGAAACCCCGAAATCAGCCCCAGCATTTT. This codes for CATSPRVGQKPRNQPQHF.

This CDR3 is CASRGRGYYGYTF. The CDR3 bases are TGTGCCAGCAGGGGGCGGGGGTACTATGGCTACACCTTC. V gene TRBV28 combines with J gene TRBJ1-2; the D gene is possibly TRBD1 (5 bases). The length of the CDR3 is 13 residues. CDR1 is MDHEN, CDR2 SYDVKM, per germline. The V and J ends lost 6 bases and 3 bases respectively, with 11 bases between them.

The V gene is TRBV10-3, the J gene TRBJ2-3, with TRBD1 identical over 9 bases. Losses at the gene ends were 3 bases for V and 4 bases for J; bases not matched to a gene: 5. Germline assignment: CDR1 ENHRY and CDR2 SYGVKD. The CDR3 length is 15 residues. The CDR3 DNA is TGTGCCATCAGTGAAACAGGGGGCGAGGCAGATACGCAGTATTTT. Its translation: CAISETGGEADTQYF.

A word on this clone: Other DNA sequences in the sample encode the same CDR3. As DNA, the CDR3 is TGTGCCAGCAGCTCCACCTCCTACGAGCAGTACTTC. It codes for CASSSTSYEQYF. The genes are TRBV9 and TRBJ2-7; D unresolved. Trimming cost V 4 bases and J 0 bases, with 5 bases left between them. The CDR3 contains 12 residues. The germline gives CDR1 SGDLS, CDR2 YYNGEE.

The V and J genes are TRBV29-1 and TRBJ2-1; tentative D call: TRBD2 (5 bases). The V end was cut by 3 bases, the J end by 0 bases, with 15 bases between. Per germline, CDR1 SQVTM and CDR2 ANQGSEA. The CDR3 runs to 16 residues. The CDR3 coding sequence is TGCAGCGTTGAGGCCCTCGCGGGCGCCTCCTACAATGAGCAGTTCTTC. Translated: CSVEALAGASYNEQFF.

The chain employs TRBV5-4 and TRBJ1-4; weak D call: TRBD1 (6 bases). Germline CDR1 and CDR2: SGHNT and YYREEE (reference sequence). V lost 2 bases to trimming and J lost 5 bases, with 13 bases between them. CDR3 size: 15 residues. The CDR3 DNA is TGTGCCAGCAGCTTCACCCAGGGGCCGAATGAAAAACTGTTTTTT. It codes for CASSFTQGPNEKLFF.

The chain links TRBV28 to TRBJ2-4; the D is unclear. The CDR3 is 18 amino acids. The V end was cut by 4 bases, the J end by 0 bases, with 19 bases between. Germline CDR1 is MDHEN and CDR2 is SYDVKM. The CDR3 loop is CASSSENQLLVAKNIQYF. CDR3 sequence (DNA): TGTGCCAGCAGTTCCGAAAACCAGCTACTTGTAGCCAAAAACATTCAGTACTTC.

V and J are TRBV7-9 and TRBJ1-5; no firm D call. This CDR3 has 18 residues. Trimming cost V 0 bases and J 0 bases, with 15 bases left between them. Germline lookup yields CDR1 SEHNR and CDR2 FQNEAQ (reference sequence). The DNA for the CDR3 is TGTGCCAGCAGCTTAGCCCCCTTTTCCCATGATAGCAATCAGCCCCAGCATTTT. Protein: CASSLAPFSHDSNQPQHF.

This chain uses TRBV27 with TRBJ2-1; 10 bases map to TRBD2. The germline CDR1 and CDR2 sequences are MNHEY and SMNVEV (reference sequence). J was trimmed by 3 bases and V by 0 bases; bases with no gene match: 5. CDR3 length: 17 amino acids. The CDR3 protein is CASSLSFGTSVYNEQFF. CDR3 bases: TGTGCCAGCAGTTTATCCTTTGGGACTAGCGTCTACAATGAGCAGTTCTTC.

V and J are TRBV13 and TRBJ2-7; 11 bases fit TRBD1. This CDR3 region has 15 residues. The germline V gene encodes CDR1 PRHDT and CDR2 FYEKMQ (reference sequence). Trimming took 1 base from V and 5 from J; bases not matched to a gene: 4. CDR3 bases: TGTGCCAGCAGCTTAGAGGGACAGGGGGTGAACGAGCAGTACTTC. Encoded protein: CASSLEGQGVNEQYF.

The chain has TRBV9 and TRBJ2-1; possibly TRBD2 for D (6 bases). The CDR3 runs to 15 residues. The V gene's germline CDR1 is SGDLS and CDR2 YYNGEE. The V end lost 4 bases, the J end lost 10 bases, and 21 bases lay between the germline ends. Written as DNA, the CDR3 is TGTGCCAGCAGCCCCACCGGGGCGCACCGGGGGGAGCAGTTCTTC. Protein product: CASSPTGAHRGEQFF.

J is TRBJ1-1 and V is TRBV14, with D possibly matching TRBD1 (5 bases). V lost 4 bases, J lost 4 bases, and 13 bases lay in between. Germline V lookup: CDR1 SGHDN, CDR2 FVKESK. There are 14 residues in the CDR3. CDR3 in DNA: TGTGCCAGCAGCCCTTGGGGGGGGTTCACTGAAGCTTTCTTT. Its protein is CASSPWGGFTEAFF. Together with reference TRBV14 and TRBJ1-1, the CDR3 gives the full variable domain: EAGVTQFPSHSVIEKGQTVTLRCDPISGHDNLYWYRRVMGKEIKFLLHFVKESKQDESGMPNNRFLAERTGGTYSTLKVQPAELEDSGVYFCASSPWGGFTEAFFGQGTRLTVV.

This clone was seen only a few times. The chain carries TRBV5-1 and TRBJ1-5; D is uncertain. The V and J ends lost 0 bases and 0 bases respectively, with 7 bases between them. Germline CDR1 is SGHRS and CDR2 is YFSETQ. This CDR3 is 15 amino acids long. CDR3 nucleotides: TGCGCCAGCAGCTTGGAAGGGCCTAGCAATCAGCCCCAGCATTTT. Translation: CASSLEGPSNQPQHF.

The CDR3, as DNA: TGTGCCAGCAGTTCCCCCGGGACTAGCTTAGCCGGGGAGCTGTTTTTT. Translation gives CASSSPGTSLAGELFF. The V and J genes are TRBV27 and TRBJ2-2; TRBD2 agrees at 9 bases. With V trimmed by 4 bases and J by 6 bases, 9 bases remained unmatched. Looked up from germline, CDR1 is MNHEY and CDR2 is SMNVEV (reference sequence). The CDR3 totals 16 residues.

The V gene is TRBV27, the J gene TRBJ2-1; 8 bases match TRBD2. Germline V gene lookup returns CDR1 MNHEY and CDR2 SMNVEV (reference sequence). This CDR3 has 15 residues. Trimming took 7 bases from V and 4 from J; bases not matched to a gene: 9. CDR3 protein: CASTPGTRLYNEQFF. The DNA for the CDR3 is TGTGCCAGCACGCCCGGGACTAGGCTTTACAATGAGCAGTTCTTC.

In this sample, this clone turned up once. The gene calls are TRBV6-5 and TRBJ2-2; D uncertain. V dropped 1 base and J dropped 2 bases, with 5 bases sitting between them. Looked up from germline, CDR1 is MNHEY and CDR2 is SVGAGI. The CDR3 has 14 amino acids. This CDR3 reads CASSYYVNTGELFF. The CDR3 DNA follows: TGTGCCAGCAGTTACTACGTAAACACCGGGGAGCTGTTTTTT.